Shown below are 30 T cell receptor beta chains from a single sample sequenced in a study of T-cell reconstitution after alpha-beta-depleted transplantation in children. Researchers prepared the TCRbeta library using unique molecular identifiers, the study reports. TCRdb fed the PCR reads into MiXCR, producing one record per CDR3 protein. The repertoire includes about 78,000 distinct CDR3 sequences, approximately 14% of them detected once, and 25% to 30% sits in the top ten. Source: PBMCs, mostly from graft donor cells, taken 180 days after TCRalphabeta/CD19-depleted stem cell transplant. The origin of the receptors is a male patient between 2 and 10 years old who had a stem cell transplant for acute lymphoblastic leukemia, so the T cells may come from the graft donor.

This clonotype was counted only a few times. The gene calls are TRBV11-2 and TRBJ2-7; 11 nucleotides agree with TRBD2. With 5 bases clipped from V and 4 bases from J, the junction kept 10 bases outside the gene matches. CDR1 is SGHAT, CDR2 FQNNGV, per germline. The CDR3 sequence is 16 residues long. The DNA for the CDR3 is TGTGCCAGCAGCCCGATTAGCGGGAGGGCCGGATACGAGCAGTACTTC. It specifies CASSPISGRAGYEQYF.

This clonotype was picked up a small number of times. The chain joins TRBV29-1 to TRBJ2-7, with D perhaps matching TRBD1 or TRBD2 (5 bases each). V lost 5 bases and J lost 0, with 11 bases in between. The CDR3 sequence is 13 residues long. The germline CDR1 and CDR2 sequences are SQVTM and ANQGSEA. The DNA of the CDR3 is TGCAGCGTTTGGGACCGTCCCTCCTACGAGCAGTACTTC. It encodes CSVWDRPSYEQYF.

This clonotype was seen only a few times. The chain has TRBV12-3 or TRBV12-4 and TRBJ1-4; D might be TRBD1 (5 bases). This CDR3 has 13 residues. V was shortened by 4 bases and J by 13 bases, with 16 bases between the two germline ends. In DNA, the CDR3 is TGTGCCAGCAGTTATAATACGGGGGGGGTACTGTTTTTT. Protein product: CASSYNTGGVLFF.

This clonotype has more than one count but fewer than ten. The rearrangement links TRBV12-3 or TRBV12-4 to TRBJ2-5; possible D gene TRBD1, 5 bases. V lost 4 bases and J 1 base, leaving 7 bases between the germline ends. The CDR3 totals 13 residues. The CDR3 protein is CASSSQVQETQYF. The CDR3 DNA reads as TGTGCCAGCAGTTCACAGGTCCAAGAGACCCAGTACTTC.

This clonotype has at least ten counts. The chain joins TRBV10-1 to TRBJ2-3, with TRBD2 matching over 8 bases. Germline lookup yields CDR1 WNHNN and CDR2 SYGVQD (reference sequence). J gave up 6 bases and V 6 bases, and 5 bases lay outside the gene matches. This CDR3 contains 13 residues. In nucleotides, the CDR3 is TGCGCCAGCAGCGAAAGCGGGGGTGATACGCAGTATTTT. This sequence encodes CASSESGGDTQYF.

This clonotype was picked up a small number of times. This rearrangement joins TRBV20-1 to TRBJ2-2, with D hard to call. The V end was cut by 3 bases, the J end by 0 bases, with 5 bases between. The CDR3 contains 13 residues. Germline CDR1 reads DFQATT; CDR2 reads SNEGSKA (reference sequence). CDR3 nucleotides: TGCAGTGCTAGGGTGACGAACACCGGGGAGCTGTTTTTT. It is translated as CSARVTNTGELFF.

The chain combines TRBV7-9 with TRBJ2-5; TRBD1 aligns across 7 bases. Germline V gives CDR1 SEHNR, CDR2 FQNEAQ (reference sequence). This CDR3 has 13 amino acids. V dropped 4 bases and J dropped 7; count of bases not matched to a gene: 6. In DNA, the CDR3 is TGTGCCAGCAGCTCTCTGGACAGGCGGACCCAGTACTTC. Translation: CASSSLDRRTQYF. The full variable domain, rest sourced from reference TRBV7-9 and TRBJ2-5, is DTGVSQNPRHKITKRGQNVTFRCDPISEHNRLYWYRQTLGQGPEFLTYFQNEAQLEKSRLLSDRFSAERPKGSFSTLEIQRTEQGDSAMYLCASSSLDRRTQYFGPGTRLLVL.

The genes are TRBV27 and TRBJ2-1; TRBD2 aligns across 10 bases. CDR1 is MNHEY, CDR2 SMNVEV, per germline (reference sequence). This CDR3 contains 16 residues. J gave up 7 bases and V 4 bases, and 10 bases lay outside the gene matches. The CDR3: CASSSILAGTRNEQFF. CDR3 bases: TGTGCCAGCAGTTCAATACTAGCGGGAACGAGGAATGAGCAGTTCTTC.

Only a few counts were recorded for this clonotype. The V call is TRBV20-1, the J call TRBJ2-1; TRBD1 matches at 9 bases. CDR3 size: 12 residues. V dropped 6 bases and J dropped 8; count of bases not matched to a gene: 5. Per the germline V gene, CDR1 is DFQATT and CDR2 is SNEGSKA (reference sequence). Written as DNA, the CDR3 is TGCAGTGCCCTGGACAGGGGTGATGAGCAGTTCTTC. It specifies CSALDRGDEQFF.

The chain is built from TRBV21-1 and TRBJ2-5; the table gives TRBD1 as D, unverified against the DNA. TRBV21-1 is noted as a pseudogene. CDR3 length equals 14 residues. As DNA, the CDR3 is TGTGCCAGCAGCAACAGGGACGAGGGAGAGACCCAGTACTTC. The encoded protein is CASSNRDEGETQYF.

This clonotype was counted a few times. This chain uses TRBV5-5 with TRBJ1-5; 7 bases are shared with TRBD1. The CDR3 consists of 15 residues. V was clipped by 0 bases and J by 6 bases; unmatched bases: 6. Germline CDR1 is SGHKS and CDR2 is YYEKEE (reference sequence). Written as DNA, the CDR3 is TGTGCCAGCAGCTTGGCTACAGGGGTCCGTCAGCCCCAGCATTTT. It codes for CASSLATGVRQPQHF.

This clonotype showed up just a few times. The genes are TRBV2 and TRBJ1-6; 10 bases agree with TRBD1. The junction had 8 bases not matched to a gene; V was cut back by 5 bases and J by 7 bases. From germline, CDR1 is SNHLY and CDR2 FYNNEI. The CDR3 has 16 amino acids. As DNA, the CDR3 is TGTGCCAGCAGTTGGACAGGGGGTGTCTCCAATTCACCCCTCCACTTT. This translates into CASSWTGGVSNSPLHF.

Of note for this clonotype: The germline gene is not matched at one end of the junction; a read error may be the cause. The gene calls are TRBV12-3 or TRBV12-4 and TRBJ1-2, with D uncertain. CDR3 length equals 16 residues. The CDR3 protein is CTSSFVSGSRNYGYTF. CDR3 DNA: TGTACCAGCAGTTTCGTTTCTGGGAGTCGGAACTATGGCTACACCTTC.

This clonotype has a handful of counts. This chain connects TRBV23-1 to TRBJ1-5; 8 bases line up with TRBD1. TRBV23-1 is classed as an ORF, of uncertain function. This CDR3 has 17 residues. With 4 bases clipped from V and 1 base from J, the junction kept 9 bases outside the gene matches. In DNA form, the CDR3 reads TGCGCCAGCAGTCCTAGCAGGGGGCGCGAAAGCAATCAGCCCCAGCATTTT. This gives the protein CASSPSRGRESNQPQHF.

The J gene is TRBJ2-7, the V gene TRBV6-1, with a weak D call TRBD1 (6 bases). The CDR3 sequence is 13 residues long. Germline values: CDR1 MNHNS, CDR2 SASEGT. With 6 bases removed from V and 4 bases from J, the gap between germline ends came to 13 bases. The CDR3 region is CASRRDTYYEQYF. DNA of the CDR3: TGTGCCAGCAGGAGGGACACCTATTACGAGCAGTACTTC.

This rearrangement joins TRBV18 to TRBJ2-1, with D unresolved. Germline V CDR1 and CDR2: KGHSH, LQKENI. The V end was cut by 3 bases, the J end by 4 bases, with 4 bases between. This CDR3 has 12 residues. Written as DNA, the CDR3 is TGTGCCAGCTCACCTGTTTACAATGAGCAGTTCTTC. It codes for CASSPVYNEQFF.

V gene TRBV12-3 or TRBV12-4 combines with J gene TRBJ1-1, with a weak D call TRBD1 (6 bases). The CDR3 runs to 13 residues. The germline V and J ends were trimmed by 3 bases and 4 bases, with 9 bases remaining between them. CDR3 residues: CASSFGGPTEAFF. DNA for the CDR3: TGTGCCAGCAGTTTCGGGGGGCCCACTGAAGCTTTCTTT.

This clonotype was recorded a few times. J is TRBJ2-7 and V is TRBV27, with D perhaps assigned TRBD1 or TRBD2 (5 bases each). The CDR3 has 15 amino acids. Per the germline V gene, CDR1 is MNHEY and CDR2 is SMNVEV (reference sequence). Trimming removed 0 bases from V and 3 bases from J, with 12 bases in between. CDR3 nucleotide sequence: TGTGCCAGCAGTTTATCGTGGGACGGTATCTACGAGCAGTACTTC. It yields the protein CASSLSWDGIYEQYF.

V and J are TRBV20-1 and TRBJ1-1; D not certain. The V gene's germline CDR1 is DFQATT and CDR2 SNEGSKA (reference sequence). V was shortened by 2 bases and J by 4 bases, with 11 bases between the two germline ends. This CDR3 has 13 amino acids. In DNA, the CDR3 is TGCAGTGCTAGAAGACCACCGGGCACTGAAGCTTTCTTT. Translation: CSARRPPGTEAFF.

The chain links TRBV2 to TRBJ2-2, with D possibly matching TRBD1 (6 bases). The ends were cut back, 6 bases at V and 2 bases at J, with 16 bases in the middle. The germline CDR1 and CDR2 sequences are SNHLY and FYNNEI. The CDR3 is 16 amino acids. The CDR3 bases are TGTGCCAGCAGGGGGACACGTACTTCTAACACCGGGGAGCTGTTTTTT. This encodes CASRGTRTSNTGELFF.

The chain uses TRBV5-1 and TRBJ1-2, with TRBD1 matching over 8 bases. The CDR3 runs to 13 residues. Germline lookup yields CDR1 SGHRS and CDR2 YFSETQ. V was clipped by 4 bases and J by 12 bases; unmatched bases: 11. The DNA for the CDR3 is TGCGCCAGCAGCGTTTGGACAGGGAGGGTTGACACCTTC. Residues: CASSVWTGRVDTF. Filled out from reference TRBV5-1 and TRBJ1-2, the complete variable domain reads KAGVTQTPRYLIKTRGQQVTLSCSPISGHRSVSWYQQTPGQGLQFLFEYFSETQRNKGNFPGRFSGRQFSNSRSEMNVSTLELGDSALYLCASSVWTGRVDTFGSGTRLTVV.

The chain recombines TRBV20-1 with TRBJ1-2; TRBD1 is a possible D gene (5 bases). The germline V gene encodes CDR1 DFQATT and CDR2 SNEGSKA (reference sequence). Trimming cost V 7 bases and J 4 bases, with 13 bases left between them. The CDR3 loop spans 12 amino acids. CDR3 sequence (DNA): TGCAGTGAAAGGGGTTCACTCTATGGCTACACCTTC. Protein product: CSERGSLYGYTF.

This clonotype was seen more than once but under ten times. The V and J genes are TRBV5-5 and TRBJ1-5, with D possibly matching TRBD1 (6 bases). Germline CDR1 SGHKS, CDR2 YYEKEE (reference sequence). The CDR3 has 15 amino acids. With 0 bases removed from V and 6 bases from J, the gap between germline ends came to 13 bases. The CDR3 region is CASSLGVGGGQPQHF. CDR3 DNA: TGTGCCAGCAGCTTGGGAGTGGGGGGCGGTCAGCCCCAGCATTTT.

CDR3: CALGGTGAAKNIQYF. The CDR3 DNA is TGTGCCCTAGGGGGAACAGGGGCGGCCAAAAACATTCAGTACTTC. The J gene is TRBJ2-4, the V gene TRBV10-3, with 7 bases lining up with TRBD1. The CDR3 has 15 amino acids. Germline-derived CDR1 and CDR2 are ENHRY and SYGVKD. J lost 1 base, V lost 11 bases, and 11 bases had no gene match.

This chain links TRBV18 with TRBJ1-3; 9 bases line up with TRBD1. The CDR3 totals 14 residues. Germline V gives CDR1 KGHSH, CDR2 LQKENI. The V gene end was trimmed by 4 bases and the J gene end by 2 bases; junction bases not matched to a gene: 0. The chain's CDR3 is CASSHRGPGNTIYF. DNA of the CDR3: TGTGCCAGCTCACACAGGGGGCCTGGAAACACCATATATTTT.

In its sample, this clonotype was seen a few times. The chain is built from TRBV20-1 and TRBJ2-5; the D gene is possibly TRBD1 (7 bases). This CDR3 has 14 residues. Germline V gives CDR1 DFQATT, CDR2 SNEGSKA (reference sequence). V lost 1 base and J 7 bases, leaving 16 bases between the germline ends. The CDR3 sequence is CSARGRRGRGTQYF. The CDR3 nucleotides read TGCAGTGCTAGAGGGAGGAGGGGGCGCGGGACCCAGTACTTC.

The V gene is TRBV9, the J gene TRBJ2-7, with TRBD1 matching 9 bases. Germline values: CDR1 SGDLS, CDR2 YYNGEE. Trimming at V came to 3 bases and at J to 3 bases, leaving 7 bases not matched to a gene. This CDR3 is built from 15 residues. The CDR3 DNA sequence: TGTGCCAGCAGCGCCGGGACAGGGTTGGGCTACGAGCAGTACTTC. Translated, it gives CASSAGTGLGYEQYF.

The table lists this clonotype with a few counts. The chain uses TRBV20-1 and TRBJ2-7; the match to TRBD2 covers 7 bases. CDR1 is DFQATT, CDR2 SNEGSKA, per germline (reference sequence). J was trimmed by 0 bases and V by 1 base; bases with no gene match: 3. The CDR3 is 14 amino acids. The CDR3 spells CSARVREDSYEQYF. The CDR3 DNA reads as TGCAGTGCTAGAGTCCGGGAGGACTCCTACGAGCAGTACTTC.

The sample holds a few counts of this clonotype. The rearrangement joins TRBV10-3 to TRBJ2-7; 7 bases match TRBD2. The CDR3 is 14 residues long. V dropped 8 bases and J dropped 7; count of bases not matched to a gene: 14. The germline V gene has CDR1 ENHRY and CDR2 SYGVKD. CDR3 coding DNA: TGTGCCATCGGCGGGAGCGGGGCGCGGAGGGAGCAGTACTTC. Its protein is CAIGGSGARREQYF.

This clonotype was counted ten times or more. This chain links TRBV12-3 or TRBV12-4 with TRBJ2-5; D ambiguous. V was trimmed by 2 bases and J by 2 bases, leaving 6 bases between them. CDR3 length: 13 residues. CDR3 in amino acids: CASSLYRQETQYF. CDR3 DNA: TGTGCCAGCAGTTTATACAGACAAGAGACCCAGTACTTC.